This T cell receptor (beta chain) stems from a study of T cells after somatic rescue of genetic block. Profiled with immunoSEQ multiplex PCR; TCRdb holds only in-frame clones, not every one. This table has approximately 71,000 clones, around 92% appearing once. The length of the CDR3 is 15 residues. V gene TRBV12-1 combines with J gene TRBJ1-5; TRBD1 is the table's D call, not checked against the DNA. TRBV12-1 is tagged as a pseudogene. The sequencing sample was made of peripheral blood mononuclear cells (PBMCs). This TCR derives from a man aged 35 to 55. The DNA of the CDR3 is TGTGCCAGCAGCTCGGAGACAGGGGTCGGGCAGCCCCAGCATTTT. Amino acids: CASSSETGVGQPQHF.